The 23 T cell receptor beta chains listed next were all sequenced from one sample in a study of T cells after yellow fever vaccination (dated by TCRdb to the late 2010s). Per the publication, the treatment or condition label means: live attenuated yellow fever vaccine strain. Library preparation employed 5' RACE. Sequencing relied on an Illumina HiSeq 2500. Starting from the raw public reads, TCRdb applied fastp trimming at Q25, assembled clones with MiXCR and retained in-frame beta chains. Rows merge per CDR3 protein into single entries with the most common DNA and genes. The sample table records 360,000 or so distinct CDR3 sequences; approximately 10% of these occur just once. More than 15% of the sample belongs to the ten largest clones. The sequences come from PBMCs, collected on the day of the first yellow fever vaccination. These receptors were taken from a man aged 18 to 29 who received the YFV17D yellow fever vaccine.

This chain joins TRBV9 and TRBJ2-1; 14 bases are a match to TRBD2. Germline values: CDR1 SGDLS, CDR2 YYNGEE. This CDR3 contains 17 residues. The V gene end was trimmed by 3 bases and the J gene end by 4 bases; junction bases not matched to a gene: 6. CDR3 region: CASSASWTSGGYNEQFF. CDR3 DNA: TGTGCCAGCAGCGCATCATGGACTAGCGGGGGGTACAATGAGCAGTTCTTC.

This chain connects TRBV5-8 to TRBJ1-3, with D hard to call. The V gene lost 0 bases and the J gene lost 2 bases, with 15 bases spanning the gap. The CDR3 consists of 17 residues. Looked up from germline, CDR1 is SGHTS and CDR2 is YDEGEE. The CDR3 is CASSLAASDLTGNTIYF. CDR3 in DNA: TGTGCCAGCAGCTTGGCAGCCTCGGATCTTACTGGAAACACCATATATTTT.

The V call is TRBV7-6, the J call TRBJ2-1; D remains unclear. Trimming took 4 bases from V and 5 from J, leaving 15 bases between them. The CDR3 sequence is 15 residues long. Germline CDR1 and CDR2: SGHVS and FNYEAQ. CDR3 sequence reads: CASSWGPGGDNEQFF. CDR3 nucleotides: TGTGCCAGCAGCTGGGGTCCAGGTGGGGACAATGAGCAGTTCTTC. Variable domain in full (rest from reference TRBV7-6 and TRBJ2-1): GAGVSQSPRYKVTKRGQDVALRCDPISGHVSLYWYRQALGQGPEFLTYFNYEAQQDKSGLPNDRFSAERPEGSISTLTIQRTEQRDSAMYRCASSWGPGGDNEQFFGPGTRLTVL.

V usage is TRBV7-9 and J usage is TRBJ2-5; 8 bases are a match to TRBD2. The germline V gene has CDR1 SEHNR and CDR2 FQNEAQ (reference sequence). J lost 7 bases, V lost 8 bases, and 12 bases had no gene match. The CDR3 has 14 residues. CDR3: CASLKTSVSPTQYF. In nucleotides, the CDR3 is TGTGCCAGCTTAAAGACTAGCGTCTCCCCGACCCAGTACTTC.

The chain uses TRBV7-6 and TRBJ1-1; 7 bases agree with TRBD1. The CDR3 runs 15 residues. V shed 4 bases, J shed 2 bases, and the junction held 7 bases outside the gene matches. Germline CDR1 and CDR2: SGHVS and FNYEAQ. Here the CDR3 reads CASSYTGVPNTEAFF. Here the CDR3 DNA reads TGTGCCAGCAGCTATACAGGGGTCCCAAACACTGAAGCTTTCTTT. Variable domain in full (rest from reference TRBV7-6 and TRBJ1-1): GAGVSQSPRYKVTKRGQDVALRCDPISGHVSLYWYRQALGQGPEFLTYFNYEAQQDKSGLPNDRFSAERPEGSISTLTIQRTEQRDSAMYRCASSYTGVPNTEAFFGQGTRLTVV.

This clonotype was detected a few times. The chain joins TRBV9 to TRBJ1-2; D remains unclear. V was shortened by 0 bases and J by 0 bases, with 12 bases between the two germline ends. This CDR3 comprises 16 residues. Per germline, CDR1 SGDLS and CDR2 YYNGEE. CDR3 DNA sequence: TGTGCCAGCAGCGTAGATGGAACGTCTCCTAACTATGGCTACACCTTC. Its translation: CASSVDGTSPNYGYTF.

The genes are TRBV6-2 or TRBV6-3 and TRBJ1-1; D not resolved. This CDR3 spans 13 amino acids. V lost 6 bases and J lost 1, with 9 bases in between. The V gene's germline CDR1 is MNHEY and CDR2 SVGEGT. The CDR3, as DNA: TGTGCCAGCAGCTTAAATTGGAACACTGAAGCTTTCTTT. It encodes CASSLNWNTEAFF.

This clonotype has more than one count but fewer than ten. The chain joins TRBV4-1 to TRBJ1-5, with D perhaps matching TRBD1 (5 bases). V was clipped by 4 bases and J by 5 bases, with 15 bases between them. This CDR3 comprises 15 residues. Germline CDR1 and CDR2: MGHRA and YSYEKL. The CDR3 DNA reads as TGCGCCAGCAGCCTCGTCCGGGGGGAGGATCAGCCCCAGCATTTT. It specifies CASSLVRGEDQPQHF.

A remark on this clonotype: Compared with germline, one end of the junction differs, possibly owing to a read error. This chain uses TRBV9 with TRBJ2-2; TRBD1 might be the D (6 bases). This CDR3 comprises 14 residues. The V gene's germline CDR1 is SGDLS and CDR2 YYNGEE. The CDR3: CVSSVTGTPGELFF. The CDR3 bases are TGTGTCAGCAGCGTCACCGGGACACCCGGGGAGCTGTTTTTT.

This clonotype was picked up one time. The rearrangement joins TRBV12-3 or TRBV12-4 to TRBJ2-5; possible D gene TRBD2, 6 bases. Trimming took 3 bases from V and 7 from J, leaving 12 bases between them. The CDR3 has 13 amino acids. This CDR3 reads CASSFAGTGTQYF. The CDR3, as DNA: TGTGCCAGCAGTTTCGCGGGAACGGGGACCCAGTACTTC.

V gene TRBV4-2 combines with J gene TRBJ1-4; no reliable D call. Trimming cost V 4 bases and J 2 bases, with 11 bases left between them. This CDR3 has 15 residues. Germline assignment: CDR1 LGHNA and CDR2 YNFKEQ. For the CDR3, the DNA is TGTGCCAGCAGCCGGGATCGTGGGACTAATGAAAAACTGTTTTTT. As protein: CASSRDRGTNEKLFF.

This clonotype was seen ten or more times. This sequence joins TRBV25-1 and TRBJ2-2; TRBD2 aligns across 11 bases. The V gene's germline CDR1 is MGHDK and CDR2 SYGVNS. Germline trimming cut 5 bases from V and 6 bases from J; bases unmatched to any gene: 5. This CDR3 has 15 residues. CDR3 DNA sequence: TGTGCCAGCAGTTTTAGCGGGGGGGCGCCCGGGGAGCTGTTTTTT. Translated: CASSFSGGAPGELFF.

V usage is TRBV15 and J usage is TRBJ2-6; D remains ambiguous. With 1 base removed from V and 1 base from J, the gap between germline ends came to 11 bases. The CDR3 length is 17 residues. Germline loops: CDR1 LNHNV, CDR2 YYDKDF (reference sequence). For the CDR3, the DNA is TGTGCCACCAGCAGAGGGGTATTGCTGTCTGGGGCCAACGTCCTGACTTTC. Its translation is CATSRGVLLSGANVLTF.

This clonotype was seen more than once but under ten times. The V call is TRBV4-1, the J call TRBJ2-2, with TRBD2 matching over 9 bases. Germline loops: CDR1 MGHRA, CDR2 YSYEKL. CDR3 length: 21 amino acids. The V segment lost 0 bases and the J segment 4 bases; nucleotides outside the gene matches: 18. The CDR3 spells CASSQDRSRGRGGLSTGELFF. The CDR3 DNA is TGCGCCAGCAGCCAAGATCGGTCCCGAGGGCGGGGGGGGTTGAGCACCGGGGAGCTGTTTTTT.

This clonotype was picked up many times. This sequence joins TRBV3-1 and TRBJ1-4; 10 bases fit TRBD1. V lost 4 bases and J lost 7; bases outside the gene matches: 3. In germline, CDR1 is LGHDT, CDR2 YNNKEL (reference sequence). This CDR3 has 14 amino acids. The CDR3 DNA reads as TGTGCCAGCAGCCGGACAGGGGGAGGTGAAAAACTGTTTTTT. Its protein is CASSRTGGGEKLFF.

The chain carries TRBV5-1 and TRBJ2-4; D may be TRBD1 (5 bases). This CDR3 has 13 residues. CDR1 is SGHRS and CDR2 is YFSETQ in the germline V gene. V lost 7 bases and J 3 bases, leaving 11 bases between the germline ends. The CDR3 reads CASDRKGKNIQYF. CDR3 DNA: TGCGCCAGCGACAGAAAGGGCAAAAACATTCAGTACTTC.

This clonotype showed up just a few times. V and J are TRBV4-3 and TRBJ2-5; 7 positions match TRBD1. Trimming took 6 bases from V and 5 from J; bases not matched to a gene: 6. The CDR3 consists of 13 residues. Germline assignment: CDR1 LGHNA and CDR2 YSLEER. In nucleotides, the CDR3 is TGCGCCAGCAGGGCAGGGGGTTCGGAGACCCAGTACTTC. Translating gives CASRAGGSETQYF.

The chain recombines TRBV4-2 with TRBJ1-5, with no clear D. The V end was cut by 0 bases, the J end by 3 bases, with 9 bases between. Germline CDR1 LGHNA, CDR2 YNFKEQ. The CDR3 totals 15 residues. The CDR3 bases are TGTGCCAGCAGCCAAGATCTACAGACCAATCAGCCCCAGCATTTT. This codes for CASSQDLQTNQPQHF.

This clonotype was counted between two and nine times. The chain recombines TRBV7-2 with TRBJ1-5; D is perhaps TRBD1 (6 bases). The CDR3 runs to 15 residues. V lost 5 bases and J 7 bases, leaving 18 bases between the germline ends. Germline CDR1 reads SGHTA; CDR2 reads FQGNSA. In DNA form, the CDR3 reads TGTGCCAGCAGCCCACAAGGGGGGGTAAGCCAGCCCCAGCATTTT. Protein sequence: CASSPQGGVSQPQHF.

This clonotype has a count of ten or more. The chain employs TRBV5-1 and TRBJ2-3; D possibly corresponds to TRBD2 (7 bases). The germline CDR1 and CDR2 sequences are SGHRS and YFSETQ. This CDR3 contains 15 residues. Trimming shortened V by 2 bases and J by 0 bases, and 10 bases separated the two germline ends. The CDR3 protein is CASSFRGASTDTQYF. DNA of the CDR3: TGCGCCAGCAGCTTCCGGGGGGCTAGCACAGATACGCAGTATTTT.

The chain uses TRBV6-1 and TRBJ1-1; no clear D gene. The ends were cut back, 4 bases at V and 4 bases at J, with 13 bases in the middle. CDR1 and CDR2 from the germline V gene are MNHNS and SASEGT. This CDR3 contains 14 residues. The CDR3 DNA reads TGTGCCAGCAGTGTCGGGGTTTCCGTCACTGAAGCTTTCTTT. Its protein is CASSVGVSVTEAFF.

The rearrangement joins TRBV7-9 to TRBJ1-2, with 9 bases matching TRBD1. V was clipped by 1 base and J by 6 bases; unmatched bases: 6. Germline CDR1 SEHNR, CDR2 FQNEAQ (reference sequence). The CDR3 has 15 residues. The CDR3: CASSLGGQGWNGYTF. Here the CDR3 DNA reads TGTGCCAGCAGCTTAGGAGGACAGGGGTGGAATGGCTACACCTTC.

This clonotype was seen a handful of times. V and J are TRBV4-3 and TRBJ2-4; D may be TRBD1 (5 bases). The CDR3 runs 14 residues. Between the trimmed V and J ends, which lost 1 base and 6 bases, there was a span of 10 bases. Germline-derived CDR1 and CDR2 are LGHNA and YSLEER. The CDR3 DNA reads TGCGCCAGCAGCCAAGCAGGGTCTACAAACATTCAGTACTTC. Its protein product is CASSQAGSTNIQYF.